The 12 T cell receptor beta chains presented below share a single source sample, sequenced in a study of T cell repertoires in aging, cancer and after chemotherapy. A mixed TRB-A/B primer pool amplified rearranged TRB by multiplex touch-down PCR. Using its own MiXCR run on the multiplex PCR reads, TCRdb lists one record per CDR3 protein. The table shows 1,500 to 2,000 distinct CDR3 sequences, with over 15% occurring only once. The template was genomic DNA from peripheral blood, not RNA. Sequencing input: blood. The receptors were gathered from a human donor with a solid tumor.

In its sample, this clonotype is medium-sized. The chain links TRBV4-2 to TRBJ2-1; D not certain. The CDR3 runs 15 residues. In germline, CDR1 is LGHNA, CDR2 YNFKEQ. V was clipped by 7 bases and J by 2 bases, with 15 bases between them. CDR3 nucleotide sequence: TGTGCCAGCACCCAGATAGCCGCCCCCTACAATGAGCAGTTCTTC. It translates to CASTQIAAPYNEQFF.

This clonotype is medium-sized. This chain links TRBV5-4 with TRBJ1-6, with 10 bases matching TRBD1. The CDR3 has 16 residues. With V trimmed by 4 bases and J by 11 bases, 12 bases remained unmatched. Per the germline V gene, CDR1 is SGHNT and CDR2 is YYREEE (reference sequence). The CDR3 spells CASSRAPGQGTTPLHF. The DNA for the CDR3 is TGTGCCAGCAGCAGAGCTCCGGGACAGGGGACAACACCCCTCCACTTT.

The chain recombines TRBV7-6 with TRBJ2-2, with 9 bases identical to TRBD1. V was pared by 5 bases and J by 3 bases, with 10 bases of the junction left unmatched. The CDR3 has 17 amino acids. The V gene's germline CDR1 is SGHVS and CDR2 FNYEAQ. Here the CDR3 DNA reads TGTGCCAGCAGCCTGATTAGCGGACAGGGGCACACCGGGGAGCTGTTTTTT. Amino acids: CASSLISGQGHTGELFF.

This clonotype is labeled as medium-sized (0.01 to 0.1%). CDR3 sequence reads: CASSTLGQGYGYTF. The CDR3 DNA follows: TGTGCCAGCAGTACACTTGGACAGGGCTATGGCTACACCTTC. The chain uses TRBV27 and TRBJ1-2; 8 bases are a match to TRBD1. The CDR3 totals 14 residues. With V trimmed by 5 bases and J by 4 bases, 6 bases remained unmatched. Germline V gene lookup returns CDR1 MNHEY and CDR2 SMNVEV (reference sequence).

By share, this clonotype counts as medium-sized. This rearrangement joins TRBV5-6 to TRBJ2-3; 16 bases agree with TRBD2. Germline trimming cut 4 bases from V and 6 bases from J; bases unmatched to any gene: 8. The CDR3 sequence is 17 residues long. Per germline, CDR1 SGHDT and CDR2 YYEEEE. CDR3 region: CASSPGTSGGALDTQYF. CDR3 nucleotide sequence: TGTGCCAGCAGCCCGGGGACTAGCGGGGGGGCTCTGGATACGCAGTATTTT.

In this sample, this clonotype is large (0.1 to 1%). J is TRBJ2-7 and V is TRBV6-5, with 8 bases matching TRBD2. The length of the CDR3 is 12 residues. The J segment lost 2 bases and the V segment lost 10 bases, leaving 4 bases of the junction unmatched. Germline assignment: CDR1 MNHEY and CDR2 SVGAGI. The CDR3 DNA follows: TGTGCCACAGCGGGAGACGCCTACGAGCAGTACTTC. This translates into CATAGDAYEQYF.

The V and J genes are TRBV4-1 and TRBJ2-5, with TRBD2 identical over 9 bases. This CDR3 region has 16 residues. After removal of 7 bases from V and 0 bases from J, the junction contained 9 bases not matched to a gene. Germline loops: CDR1 MGHRA, CDR2 YSYEKL. The CDR3 sequence is CASTPLAGVYQETQYF. CDR3 nucleotides: TGCGCCAGCACCCCTTTAGCGGGAGTGTACCAAGAGACCCAGTACTTC.

The rearrangement uses TRBV20-1 and TRBJ1-4; D is perhaps TRBD1 (5 bases). Germline loops: CDR1 DFQATT, CDR2 SNEGSKA (reference sequence). This CDR3 contains 13 residues. Trimming pared 7 bases from V and 4 bases from J, leaving 13 bases between. The CDR3 coding sequence is TGCAGTGTTCGGGGAGGGGTTAATGAAAAACTGTTTTTT. This gives the protein CSVRGGVNEKLFF.

By sample fraction, this clonotype is medium-sized. This chain uses TRBV19 with TRBJ1-2; weak D call: TRBD1 (5 bases). V lost 3 bases to trimming and J lost 6 bases, with 14 bases between them. The CDR3 has 14 residues. In germline, CDR1 is LNHDA, CDR2 SQIVND (reference sequence). The CDR3: CASSMGREEDGYTF. CDR3 nucleotide sequence: TGTGCCAGTAGTATGGGCAGGGAGGAGGATGGCTACACCTTC.

CDR3 nucleotides: TGTGCCAGCAGCAAACAGCGGGAGTACAGCGCAGATACGCAGTATTTT. Its translation is CASSKQREYSADTQYF. The chain recombines TRBV21-1 with TRBJ2-3; the table's D call, TRBD2, was not checked against the DNA. TRBV21-1 is annotated as a pseudogene. The CDR3 is made up of 16 amino acids.

J is TRBJ2-1 and V is TRBV6-5; 10 bases fit TRBD2. This CDR3 comprises 16 residues. Germline CDR1 MNHEY, CDR2 SVGAGI. V trimming: 2 bases; J trimming: 7 bases; junction bases outside the gene matches: 8. The CDR3 DNA is TGTGCCAGCAGTTACCCACCTAGCGGGAGACCTAATGAGCAGTTCTTC. Amino acids: CASSYPPSGRPNEQFF.

This clonotype is labeled medium-sized (0.01 to 0.1%). The chain employs TRBV6-4 and TRBJ2-1; D may be TRBD2 (6 bases). Per germline, CDR1 MRHNA and CDR2 SNTAGT. V was pared by 3 bases and J by 6 bases, with 15 bases between. This CDR3 region has 15 residues. The CDR3 loop is CASSEGDLESNEQFF. The CDR3 DNA reads TGTGCCAGCAGTGAAGGGGACTTGGAGAGCAATGAGCAGTTCTTC.